This T cell receptor beta chain was captured by sequencing in a study of cytomegalovirus exposure and HLA in healthy donors. Study background: HLA-typed donors were the source of around 87 million unique TCRs, which an early data release held. Findings and caveats of the study: In a later analysis, donors in an Asian-associated ancestry cluster reportedly had fewer N-insertions in productive TCRs than the cohort mean. Relative to equally common others, HLA-associated TCR beta chains showed greater clonal expansion in a later analysis.

CDR1 and CDR2 from the germline V gene are MNHNS and SASEGT. The CDR3 covers 15 residues. V shed 9 bases, J shed 4 bases, and the junction held 11 bases outside the gene matches. In the case of this clone: Its antigen remains unknown.

Samples came from healthy bone marrow donors. Researchers ran the PCR with 60 Vbeta and 13 Jbeta primers. Generated by immunoSEQ multiplex PCR, the TCRdb table keeps only in-frame clones and is missing some. The sample contains about 150,000 clones, about 78% of which appear only once. The TCR sequence derives from a man aged 50-59 years in good health and CMV-seropositive. The V call is TRBV6-1, the J call TRBJ2-3; 9 positions match TRBD2. Sequenced material: PBMCs. The CDR3 coding sequence is TGTGCCAGTTTCCTCTGGGCGGGGGGGGCAGATACGCAGTATTTT. Protein: CASFLWAGGADTQYF.